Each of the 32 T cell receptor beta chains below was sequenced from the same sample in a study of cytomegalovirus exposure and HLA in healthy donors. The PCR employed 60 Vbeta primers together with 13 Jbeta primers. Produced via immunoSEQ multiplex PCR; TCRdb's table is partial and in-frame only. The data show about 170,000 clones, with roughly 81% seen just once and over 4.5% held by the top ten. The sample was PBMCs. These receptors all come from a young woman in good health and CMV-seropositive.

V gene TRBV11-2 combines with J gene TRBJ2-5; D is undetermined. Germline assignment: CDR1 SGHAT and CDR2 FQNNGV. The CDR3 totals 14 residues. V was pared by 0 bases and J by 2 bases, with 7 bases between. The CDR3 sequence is CASSLDVSQETQYF. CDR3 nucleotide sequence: TGTGCCAGCAGCTTAGATGTCAGTCAAGAGACCCAGTACTTC.

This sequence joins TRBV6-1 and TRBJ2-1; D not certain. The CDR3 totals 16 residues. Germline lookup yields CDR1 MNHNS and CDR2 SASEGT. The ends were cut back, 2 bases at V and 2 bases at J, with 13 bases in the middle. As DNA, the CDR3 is TGTGCCAGCAGTGAATGGAAAACAGTGCCCTACAATGAGCAGTTCTTC. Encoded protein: CASSEWKTVPYNEQFF.

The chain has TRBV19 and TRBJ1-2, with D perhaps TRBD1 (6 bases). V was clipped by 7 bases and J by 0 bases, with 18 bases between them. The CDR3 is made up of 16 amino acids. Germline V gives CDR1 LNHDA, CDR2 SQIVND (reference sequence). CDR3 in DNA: TGTGCCAGTATCTCGGCAGGGGACCCCGCTAACTATGGCTACACCTTC. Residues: CASISAGDPANYGYTF.

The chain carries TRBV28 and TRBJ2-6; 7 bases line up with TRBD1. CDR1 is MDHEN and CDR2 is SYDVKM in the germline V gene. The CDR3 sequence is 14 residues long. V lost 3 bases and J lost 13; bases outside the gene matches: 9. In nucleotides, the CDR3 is TGTGCCAGCAGTTTGGTGGACAGGCAGAGAGTCCTGACTTTC. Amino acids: CASSLVDRQRVLTF.

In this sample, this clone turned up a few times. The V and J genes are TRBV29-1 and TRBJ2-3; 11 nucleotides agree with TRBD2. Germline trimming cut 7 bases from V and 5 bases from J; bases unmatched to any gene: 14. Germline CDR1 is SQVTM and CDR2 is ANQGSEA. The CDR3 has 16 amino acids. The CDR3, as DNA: TGCAGCGCCTTGTTGATAGCGGGGGGGCTCGGAGATACGCAGTATTTT. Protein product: CSALLIAGGLGDTQYF.

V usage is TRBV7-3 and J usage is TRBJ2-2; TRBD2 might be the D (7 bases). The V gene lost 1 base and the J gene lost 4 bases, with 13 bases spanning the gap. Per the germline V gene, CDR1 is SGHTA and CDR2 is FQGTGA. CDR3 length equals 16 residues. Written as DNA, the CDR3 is TGTGCCAGCAGCTTAAATCGGGGGGCCGCCACCGGGGAGCTGTTTTTT. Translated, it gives CASSLNRGAATGELFF.

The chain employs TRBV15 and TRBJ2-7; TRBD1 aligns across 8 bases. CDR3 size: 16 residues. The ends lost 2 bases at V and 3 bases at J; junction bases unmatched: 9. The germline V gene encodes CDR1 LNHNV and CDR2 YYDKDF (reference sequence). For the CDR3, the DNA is TGTGCCACCAGCAGACATCCCGGACAGGGCGGCTACGAGCAGTACTTC. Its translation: CATSRHPGQGGYEQYF.

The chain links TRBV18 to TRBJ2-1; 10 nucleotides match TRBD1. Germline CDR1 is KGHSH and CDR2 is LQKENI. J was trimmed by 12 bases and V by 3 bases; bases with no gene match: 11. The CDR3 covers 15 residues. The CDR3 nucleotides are TGTGCCAGCTCACCGCCCGGGACAGGGGACTTTTGGCAGTTCTTC. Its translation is CASSPPGTGDFWQFF.

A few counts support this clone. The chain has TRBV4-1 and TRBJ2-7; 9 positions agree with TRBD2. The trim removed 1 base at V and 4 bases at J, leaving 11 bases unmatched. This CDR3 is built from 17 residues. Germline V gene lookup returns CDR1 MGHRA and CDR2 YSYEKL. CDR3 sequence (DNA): TGCGCCAGCAGCCAAGGCCCCGGCCAGCGGGGGGATTACGAGCAGTACTTC. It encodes CASSQGPGQRGDYEQYF.

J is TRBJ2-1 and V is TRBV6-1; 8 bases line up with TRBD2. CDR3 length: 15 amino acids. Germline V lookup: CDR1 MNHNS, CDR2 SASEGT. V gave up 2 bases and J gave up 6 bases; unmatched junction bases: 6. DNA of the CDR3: TGTGCCAGCAGTGAACGGCGCGGGGGGATCAATGAGCAGTTCTTC. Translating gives CASSERRGGINEQFF.

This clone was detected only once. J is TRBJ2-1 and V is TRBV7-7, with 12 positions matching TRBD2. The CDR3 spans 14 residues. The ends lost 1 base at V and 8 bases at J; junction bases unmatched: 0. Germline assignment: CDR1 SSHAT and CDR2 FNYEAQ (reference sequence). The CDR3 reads CASSLGLAGDEQFF. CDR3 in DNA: TGTGCCAGCAGCTTAGGACTAGCGGGGGATGAGCAGTTCTTC.

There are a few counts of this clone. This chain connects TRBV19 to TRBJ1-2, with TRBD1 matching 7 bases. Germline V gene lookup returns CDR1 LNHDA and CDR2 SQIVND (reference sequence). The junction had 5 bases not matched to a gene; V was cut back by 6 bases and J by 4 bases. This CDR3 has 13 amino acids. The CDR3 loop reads CASRTQGSYGYTF. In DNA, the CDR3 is TGTGCCAGTAGAACACAGGGGAGCTATGGCTACACCTTC.

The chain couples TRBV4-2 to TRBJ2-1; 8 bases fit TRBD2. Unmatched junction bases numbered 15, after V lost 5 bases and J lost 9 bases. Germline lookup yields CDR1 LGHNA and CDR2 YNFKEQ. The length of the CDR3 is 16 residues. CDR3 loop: CASSAPRGLEGSEQFF. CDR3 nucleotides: TGTGCCAGCAGCGCCCCGAGGGGACTAGAAGGCAGTGAGCAGTTCTTC.

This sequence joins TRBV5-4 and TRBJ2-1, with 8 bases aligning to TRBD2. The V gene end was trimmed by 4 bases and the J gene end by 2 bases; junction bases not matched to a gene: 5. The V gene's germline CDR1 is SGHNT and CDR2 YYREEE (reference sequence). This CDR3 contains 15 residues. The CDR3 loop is CASSPFSGAYNEQFF. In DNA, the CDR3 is TGTGCCAGCAGCCCTTTTAGCGGGGCCTACAATGAGCAGTTCTTC. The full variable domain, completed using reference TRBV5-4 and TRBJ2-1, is ETGVTQSPTHLIKTRGQQVTLRCSSQSGHNTVSWYQQALGQGPQFIFQYYREEENGRGNFPPRFSGLQFPNYSSELNVNALELDDSALYLCASSPFSGAYNEQFFGPGTRLTVL.

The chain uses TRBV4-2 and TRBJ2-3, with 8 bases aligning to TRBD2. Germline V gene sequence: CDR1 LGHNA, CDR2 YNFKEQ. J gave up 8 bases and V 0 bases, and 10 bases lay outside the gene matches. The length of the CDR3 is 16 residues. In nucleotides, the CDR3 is TGTGCCAGCAGCCAAGAAAGGACTAGCTCATGGAGTACGCAGTATTTT. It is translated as CASSQERTSSWSTQYF.

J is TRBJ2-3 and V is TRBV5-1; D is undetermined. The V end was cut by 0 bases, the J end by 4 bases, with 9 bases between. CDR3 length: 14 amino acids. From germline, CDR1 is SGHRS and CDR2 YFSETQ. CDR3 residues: CASSLGLDPDTQYF. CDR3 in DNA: TGCGCCAGCAGCTTGGGGCTAGATCCAGATACGCAGTATTTT.

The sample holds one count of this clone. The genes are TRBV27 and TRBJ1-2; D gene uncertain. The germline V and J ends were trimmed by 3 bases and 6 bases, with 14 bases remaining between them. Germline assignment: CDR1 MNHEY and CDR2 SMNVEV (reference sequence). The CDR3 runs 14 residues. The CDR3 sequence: CASSFYPGVDGYTF. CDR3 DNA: TGTGCCAGCAGTTTTTACCCCGGAGTCGATGGCTACACCTTC.

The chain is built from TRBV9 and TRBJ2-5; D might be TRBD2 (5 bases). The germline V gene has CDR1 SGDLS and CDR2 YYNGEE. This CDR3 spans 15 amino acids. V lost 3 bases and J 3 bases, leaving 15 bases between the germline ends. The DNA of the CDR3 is TGTGCCAGCAGCGACGACTGGACTGGAAAAGAGACCCAGTACTTC. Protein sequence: CASSDDWTGKETQYF.

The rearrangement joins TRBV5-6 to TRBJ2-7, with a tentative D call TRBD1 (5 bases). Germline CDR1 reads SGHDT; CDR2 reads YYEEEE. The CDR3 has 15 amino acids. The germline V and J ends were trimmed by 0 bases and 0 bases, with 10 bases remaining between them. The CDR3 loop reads CASSLAGLPSYEQYF. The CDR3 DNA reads TGTGCCAGCAGCTTGGCAGGGCTTCCCTCCTACGAGCAGTACTTC.

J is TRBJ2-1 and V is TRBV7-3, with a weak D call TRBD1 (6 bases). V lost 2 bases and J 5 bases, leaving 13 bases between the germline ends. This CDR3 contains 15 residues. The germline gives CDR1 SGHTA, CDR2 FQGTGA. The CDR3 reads CASSLVPTGNNEQFF. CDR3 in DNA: TGTGCCAGCAGCTTAGTCCCGACAGGAAACAATGAGCAGTTCTTC.

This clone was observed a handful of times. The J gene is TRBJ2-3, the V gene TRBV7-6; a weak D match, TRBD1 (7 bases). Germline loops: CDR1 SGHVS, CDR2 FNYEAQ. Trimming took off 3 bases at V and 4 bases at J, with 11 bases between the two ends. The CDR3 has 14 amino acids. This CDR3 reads CASSFQGGPDTQYF. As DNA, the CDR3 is TGTGCCAGCAGCTTCCAGGGGGGACCAGATACGCAGTATTTT.

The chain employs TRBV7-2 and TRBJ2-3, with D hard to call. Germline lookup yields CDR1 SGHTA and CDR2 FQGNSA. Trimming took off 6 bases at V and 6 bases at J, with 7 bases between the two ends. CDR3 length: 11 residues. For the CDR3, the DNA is TGTGCCAGCAGTATCAGGGATACGCAGTATTTT. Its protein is CASSIRDTQYF.

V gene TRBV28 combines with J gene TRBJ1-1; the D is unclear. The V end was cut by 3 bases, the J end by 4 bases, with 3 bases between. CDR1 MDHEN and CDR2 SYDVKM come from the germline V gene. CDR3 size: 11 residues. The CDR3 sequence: CASSFVTEAFF. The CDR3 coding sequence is TGTGCCAGCAGTTTCGTCACTGAAGCTTTCTTT.

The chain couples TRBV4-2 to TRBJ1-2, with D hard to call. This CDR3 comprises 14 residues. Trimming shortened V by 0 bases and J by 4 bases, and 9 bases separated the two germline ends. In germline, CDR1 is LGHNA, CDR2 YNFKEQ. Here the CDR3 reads CASSQDVASYGYTF. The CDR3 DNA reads TGTGCCAGCAGCCAAGATGTGGCCAGCTATGGCTACACCTTC.

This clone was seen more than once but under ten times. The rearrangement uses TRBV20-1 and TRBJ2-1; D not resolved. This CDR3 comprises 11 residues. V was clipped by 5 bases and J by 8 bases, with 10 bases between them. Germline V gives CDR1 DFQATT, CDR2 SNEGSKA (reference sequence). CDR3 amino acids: CSARSTDEQFF. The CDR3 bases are TGCAGTGCTCGCTCTACCGATGAGCAGTTCTTC.

The CDR3: CASSVAQGRYTEAFF. The CDR3 nucleotides read TGTGCCAGTAGTGTCGCACAGGGCCGGTACACTGAAGCTTTCTTT. J is TRBJ1-1 and V is TRBV19, with D possibly matching TRBD1 (6 bases). V was pared by 5 bases and J by 3 bases, with 16 bases between. The CDR3 has 15 amino acids. Germline-derived CDR1 and CDR2 are LNHDA and SQIVND (reference sequence). Complete variable domain (other parts from reference TRBV19 and TRBJ1-1): DGGITQSPKYLFRKEGQNVTLSCEQNLNHDAMYWYRQDPGQGLRLIYYSQIVNDFQKGDIAEGYSVSREKKESFPLTVTSAQKNPTAFYLCASSVAQGRYTEAFFGQGTRLTVV.

As DNA, the CDR3 is TGTGCCAGCAGTGACTGGGACAGGGGTGGGAATGAGCAGTTCTTC. Amino acids: CASSDWDRGGNEQFF. The rearrangement joins TRBV2 to TRBJ2-1, with 10 bases aligning to TRBD1. The CDR3 has 15 residues. The trim removed 3 bases at V and 7 bases at J, leaving 6 bases unmatched. Per the germline V gene, CDR1 is SNHLY and CDR2 is FYNNEI. Filled out from reference TRBV2 and TRBJ2-1, the complete variable domain reads EPEVTQTPSHQVTQMGQEVILRCVPISNHLYFYWYRQILGQKVEFLVSFYNNEISEKSEIFDDQFSVERPDGSNFTLKIRSTKLEDSAMYFCASSDWDRGGNEQFFGPGTRLTVL.

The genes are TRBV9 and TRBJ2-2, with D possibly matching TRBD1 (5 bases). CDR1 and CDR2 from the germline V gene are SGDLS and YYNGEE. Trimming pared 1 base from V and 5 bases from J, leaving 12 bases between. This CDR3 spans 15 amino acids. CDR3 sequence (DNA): TGTGCCAGCAGCGTAAGTGCAGGGCGAACCGGGGAGCTGTTTTTT. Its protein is CASSVSAGRTGELFF.

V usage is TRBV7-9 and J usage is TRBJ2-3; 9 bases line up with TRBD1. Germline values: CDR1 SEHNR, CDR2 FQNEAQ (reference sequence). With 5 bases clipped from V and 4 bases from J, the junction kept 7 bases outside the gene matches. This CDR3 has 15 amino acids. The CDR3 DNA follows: TGTGCCAGCAGCGCCCCCGGGACAGGGCCAGATACGCAGTATTTT. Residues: CASSAPGTGPDTQYF.

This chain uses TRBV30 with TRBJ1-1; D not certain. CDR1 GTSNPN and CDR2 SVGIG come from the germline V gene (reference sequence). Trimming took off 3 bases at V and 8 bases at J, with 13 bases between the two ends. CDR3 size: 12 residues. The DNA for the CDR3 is TGTGCCTGGAGGGACGGGGTGGGAGAAGCTTTCTTT. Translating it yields CAWRDGVGEAFF.

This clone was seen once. As DNA, the CDR3 is TGTGCCAGCAGTTTAGCAGGGGGATTAGGGACTGAAGCTTTCTTT. This codes for CASSLAGGLGTEAFF. J is TRBJ1-1 and V is TRBV28, with 7 bases aligning to TRBD1. V lost 2 bases, J lost 5 bases, and 8 bases stayed unmatched. This CDR3 has 15 residues. The germline CDR1 and CDR2 sequences are MDHEN and SYDVKM. Combining the CDR3 with reference TRBV28 and TRBJ1-1 gives the whole variable domain DVKVTQSSRYLVKRTGEKVFLECVQDMDHENMFWYRQDPGLGLRLIYFSYDVKMKEKGDIPEGYSVSREKKERFSLILESASTNQTSMYLCASSLAGGLGTEAFFGQGTRLTVV.

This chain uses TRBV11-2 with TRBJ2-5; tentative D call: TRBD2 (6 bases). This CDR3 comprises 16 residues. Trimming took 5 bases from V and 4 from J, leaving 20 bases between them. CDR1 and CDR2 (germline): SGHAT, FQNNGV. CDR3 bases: TGTGCCAGCAGCCCCCTCCTCCGGGGGTTGGGAGAGACCCAGTACTTC. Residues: CASSPLLRGLGETQYF.